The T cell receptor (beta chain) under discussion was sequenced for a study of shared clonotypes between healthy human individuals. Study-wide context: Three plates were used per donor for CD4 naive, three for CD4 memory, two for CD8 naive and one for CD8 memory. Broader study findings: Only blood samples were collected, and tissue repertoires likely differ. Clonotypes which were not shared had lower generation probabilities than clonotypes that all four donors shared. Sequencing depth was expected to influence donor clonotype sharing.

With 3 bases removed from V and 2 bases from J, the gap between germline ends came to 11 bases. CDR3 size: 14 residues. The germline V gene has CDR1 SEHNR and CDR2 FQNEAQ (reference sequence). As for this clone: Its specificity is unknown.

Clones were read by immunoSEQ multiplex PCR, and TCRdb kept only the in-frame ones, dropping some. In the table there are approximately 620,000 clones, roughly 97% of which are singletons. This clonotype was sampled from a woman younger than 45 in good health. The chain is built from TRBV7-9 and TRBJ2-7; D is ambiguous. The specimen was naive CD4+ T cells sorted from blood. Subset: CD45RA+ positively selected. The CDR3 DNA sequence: TGTGCCAGCAGCTTCGGGCAGATAACCTACGAGCAGTACTTC. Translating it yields CASSFGQITYEQYF.